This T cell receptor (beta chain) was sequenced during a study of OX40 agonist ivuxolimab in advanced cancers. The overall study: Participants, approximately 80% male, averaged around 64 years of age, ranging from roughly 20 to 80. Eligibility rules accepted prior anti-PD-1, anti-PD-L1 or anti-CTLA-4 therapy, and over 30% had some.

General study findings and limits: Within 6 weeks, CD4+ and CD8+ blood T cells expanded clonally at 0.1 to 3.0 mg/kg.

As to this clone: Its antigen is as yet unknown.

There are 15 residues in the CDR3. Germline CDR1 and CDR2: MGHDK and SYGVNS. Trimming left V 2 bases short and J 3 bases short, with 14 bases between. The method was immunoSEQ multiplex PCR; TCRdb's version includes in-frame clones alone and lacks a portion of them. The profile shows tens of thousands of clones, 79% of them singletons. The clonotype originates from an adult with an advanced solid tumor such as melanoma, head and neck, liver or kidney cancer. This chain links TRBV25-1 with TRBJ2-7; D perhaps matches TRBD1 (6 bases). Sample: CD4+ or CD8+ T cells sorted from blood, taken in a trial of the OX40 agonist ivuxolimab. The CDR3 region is CASSEKQGLYYEQYF. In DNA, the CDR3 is TGTGCCAGCAGTGAAAAGCAGGGGCTCTACTACGAGCAGTACTTC.